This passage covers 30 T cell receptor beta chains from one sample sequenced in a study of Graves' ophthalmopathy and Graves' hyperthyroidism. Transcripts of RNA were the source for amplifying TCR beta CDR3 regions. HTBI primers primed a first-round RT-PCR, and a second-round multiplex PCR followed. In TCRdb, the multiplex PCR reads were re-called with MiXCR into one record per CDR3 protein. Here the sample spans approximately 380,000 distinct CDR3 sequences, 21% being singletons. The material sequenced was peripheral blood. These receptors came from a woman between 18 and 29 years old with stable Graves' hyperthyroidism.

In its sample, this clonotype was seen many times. CDR3 bases: TGTGCCAGCAGTTTTCAGTCTAGCGGGAGCCACGAGCAGTACTTC. This encodes CASSFQSSGSHEQYF. The rearrangement links TRBV12-3 or TRBV12-4 to TRBJ2-7, with 10 bases matching TRBD2. The CDR3 loop spans 15 amino acids. V was pared by 3 bases and J by 5 bases, with 7 bases of the junction left unmatched.

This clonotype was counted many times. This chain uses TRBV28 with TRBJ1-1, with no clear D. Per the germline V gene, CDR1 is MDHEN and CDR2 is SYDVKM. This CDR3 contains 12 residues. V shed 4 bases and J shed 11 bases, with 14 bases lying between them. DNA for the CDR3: TGTGCCAGCAGTTCCACGATTTTGGGTGCTTTCTTT. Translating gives CASSSTILGAFF.

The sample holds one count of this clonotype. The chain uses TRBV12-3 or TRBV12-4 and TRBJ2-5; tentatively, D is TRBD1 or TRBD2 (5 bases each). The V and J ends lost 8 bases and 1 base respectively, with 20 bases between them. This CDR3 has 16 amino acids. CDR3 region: CASGWEFPRGQETQYF. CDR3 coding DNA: TGTGCCAGCGGTTGGGAGTTCCCAAGGGGCCAAGAGACCCAGTACTTC.

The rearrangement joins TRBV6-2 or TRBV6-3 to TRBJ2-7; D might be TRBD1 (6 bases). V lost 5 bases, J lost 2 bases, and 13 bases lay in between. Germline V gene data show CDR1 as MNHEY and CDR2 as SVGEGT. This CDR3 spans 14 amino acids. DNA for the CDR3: TGTGCCAGCAGTCCAGATACAGGGACCTACGAGCAGTACTTC. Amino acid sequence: CASSPDTGTYEQYF.

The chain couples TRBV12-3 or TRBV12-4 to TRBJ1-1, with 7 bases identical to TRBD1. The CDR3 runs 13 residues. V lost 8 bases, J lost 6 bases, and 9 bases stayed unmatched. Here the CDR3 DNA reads TGTGCCAGCCCCCCAGGGGGAAGGGCTGAAGCTTTCTTT. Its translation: CASPPGGRAEAFF.

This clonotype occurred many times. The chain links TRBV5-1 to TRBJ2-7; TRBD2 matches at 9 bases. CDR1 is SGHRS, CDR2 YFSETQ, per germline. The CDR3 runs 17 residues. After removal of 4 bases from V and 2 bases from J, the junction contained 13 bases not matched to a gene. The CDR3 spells CASSPRVPAGGAYEQYF. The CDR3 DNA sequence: TGCGCCAGCAGCCCCCGGGTCCCAGCGGGAGGTGCCTACGAGCAGTACTTC.

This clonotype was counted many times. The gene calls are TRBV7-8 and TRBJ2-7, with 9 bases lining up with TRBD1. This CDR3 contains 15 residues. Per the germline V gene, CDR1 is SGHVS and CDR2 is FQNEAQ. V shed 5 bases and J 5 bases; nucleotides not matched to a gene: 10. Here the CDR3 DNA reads TGTGCCAGCAGCCTCCCCCGGACAGGGGTTAACGAGCAGTACTTC. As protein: CASSLPRTGVNEQYF.

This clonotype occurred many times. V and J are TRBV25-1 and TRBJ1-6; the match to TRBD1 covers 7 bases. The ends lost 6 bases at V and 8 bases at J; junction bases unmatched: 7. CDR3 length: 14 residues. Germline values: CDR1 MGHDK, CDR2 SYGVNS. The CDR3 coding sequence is TGTGCCAGCAGGACGACAGGGACTGATTCACCCCTCCACTTT. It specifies CASRTTGTDSPLHF.

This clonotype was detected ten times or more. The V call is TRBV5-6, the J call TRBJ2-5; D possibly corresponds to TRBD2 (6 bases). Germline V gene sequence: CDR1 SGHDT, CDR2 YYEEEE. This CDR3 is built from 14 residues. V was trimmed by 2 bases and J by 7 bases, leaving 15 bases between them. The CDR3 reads CASSFVASGGTQYF. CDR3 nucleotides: TGTGCCAGCAGCTTTGTGGCCTCCGGGGGGACCCAGTACTTC.

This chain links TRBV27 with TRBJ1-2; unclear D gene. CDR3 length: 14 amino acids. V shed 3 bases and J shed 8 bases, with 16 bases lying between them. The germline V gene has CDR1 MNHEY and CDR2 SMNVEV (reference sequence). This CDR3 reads CASSLSYPTGGYTF. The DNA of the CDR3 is TGTGCCAGCAGTTTGTCCTACCCTACTGGCGGCTACACCTTC.

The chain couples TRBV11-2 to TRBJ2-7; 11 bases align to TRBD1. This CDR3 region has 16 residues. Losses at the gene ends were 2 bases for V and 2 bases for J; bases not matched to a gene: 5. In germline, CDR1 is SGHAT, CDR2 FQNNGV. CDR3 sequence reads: CASSLTGTGGTYEQYF. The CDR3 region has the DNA TGTGCCAGCAGCTTAACTGGGACAGGGGGTACCTACGAGCAGTACTTC. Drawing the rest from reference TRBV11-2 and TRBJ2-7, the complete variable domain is EAGVAQSPRYKIIEKRQSVAFWCNPISGHATLYWYQQILGQGPKLLIQFQNNGVVDDSQLPKDRFSAERLKGVDSTLKIQPAKLEDSAVYLCASSLTGTGGTYEQYFGPGTRLTVT.

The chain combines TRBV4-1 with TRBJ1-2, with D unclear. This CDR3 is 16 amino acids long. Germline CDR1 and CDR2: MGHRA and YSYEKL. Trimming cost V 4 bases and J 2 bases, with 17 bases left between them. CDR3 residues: CASSRLPGLLNYGYTF. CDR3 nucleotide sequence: TGCGCCAGCAGCCGCCTCCCGGGCCTCCTAAACTATGGCTACACCTTC.

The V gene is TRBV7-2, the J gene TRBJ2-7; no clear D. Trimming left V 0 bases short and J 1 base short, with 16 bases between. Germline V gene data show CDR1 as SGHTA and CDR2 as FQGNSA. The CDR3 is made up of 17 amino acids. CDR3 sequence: CASSLALGNPNSYEQYF. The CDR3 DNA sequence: TGTGCCAGCAGCTTAGCGCTAGGGAATCCCAATTCCTACGAGCAGTACTTC.

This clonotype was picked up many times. The CDR3 DNA reads as TGTGCCAGCAGTTTTTTTCATCAGCCCCAGCATTTT. It specifies CASSFFHQPQHF. The J gene is TRBJ1-5, the V gene TRBV27; no firm D call. This CDR3 is 12 amino acids long. V was shortened by 3 bases and J by 5 bases, with 5 bases between the two germline ends. Germline V lookup: CDR1 MNHEY, CDR2 SMNVEV (reference sequence).

DNA of the CDR3: TGTGCCTGGAGTTACCGGACAGGGGTCCCCTACGAGCAGTACTTC. The encoded protein is CAWSYRTGVPYEQYF. The chain carries TRBV30 and TRBJ2-7; the match to TRBD1 covers 9 bases. CDR1 and CDR2 from the germline V gene are GTSNPN and SVGIG (reference sequence). Trimming took 2 bases from V and 2 from J; bases not matched to a gene: 7. CDR3 size: 15 residues.

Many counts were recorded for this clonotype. The DNA of the CDR3 is TGTGCCAGCAGTCCGACACTGGGTGCGGGCTACACCTTC. This codes for CASSPTLGAGYTF. The chain links TRBV28 to TRBJ1-2; unclear D gene. The germline V gene encodes CDR1 MDHEN and CDR2 SYDVKM. The CDR3 covers 13 residues. V lost 5 bases to trimming and J lost 8 bases, with 15 bases between them.

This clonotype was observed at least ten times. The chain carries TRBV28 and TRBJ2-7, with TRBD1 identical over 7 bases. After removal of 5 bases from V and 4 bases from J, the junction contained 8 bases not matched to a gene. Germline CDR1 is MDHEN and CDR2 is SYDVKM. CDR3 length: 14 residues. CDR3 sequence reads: CASSGDRVLYEQYF. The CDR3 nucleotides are TGTGCCAGCAGTGGAGACAGGGTGCTTTACGAGCAGTACTTC.

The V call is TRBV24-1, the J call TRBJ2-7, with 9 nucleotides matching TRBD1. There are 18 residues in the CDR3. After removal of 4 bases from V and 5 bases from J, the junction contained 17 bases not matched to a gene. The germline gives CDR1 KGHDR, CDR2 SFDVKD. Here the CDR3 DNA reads TGTGCCACCAGTGACCTGGACAGGGGCGGGACCCTTCTGAACGAGCAGTACTTC. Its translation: CATSDLDRGGTLLNEQYF.

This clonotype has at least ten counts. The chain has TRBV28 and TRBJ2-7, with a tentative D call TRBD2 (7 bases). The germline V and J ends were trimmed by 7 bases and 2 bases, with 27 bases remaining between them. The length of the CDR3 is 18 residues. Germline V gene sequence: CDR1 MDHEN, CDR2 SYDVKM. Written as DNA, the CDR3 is TGTGCCAGCATTACCGGAGGGGGGGGTCGAAATCTTCCCTACGAGCAGTACTTC. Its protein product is CASITGGGGRNLPYEQYF.

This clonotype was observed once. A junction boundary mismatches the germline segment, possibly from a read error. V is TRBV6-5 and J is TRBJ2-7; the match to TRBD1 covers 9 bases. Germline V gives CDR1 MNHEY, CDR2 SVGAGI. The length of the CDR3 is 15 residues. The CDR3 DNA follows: TGTGCCAGCAGTCACTCGACAGGGGGGTCCTACGAGCAGTACTTC. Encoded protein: CASSHSTGGSYEQYF.

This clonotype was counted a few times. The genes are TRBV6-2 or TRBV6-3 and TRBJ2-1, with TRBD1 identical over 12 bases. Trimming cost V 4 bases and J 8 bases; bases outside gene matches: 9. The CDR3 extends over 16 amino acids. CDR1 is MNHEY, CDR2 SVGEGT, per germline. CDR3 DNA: TGTGCCAGCAGTTCATCCGGGGACAGGGGGCTCCATGAGCAGTTCTTC. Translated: CASSSSGDRGLHEQFF.

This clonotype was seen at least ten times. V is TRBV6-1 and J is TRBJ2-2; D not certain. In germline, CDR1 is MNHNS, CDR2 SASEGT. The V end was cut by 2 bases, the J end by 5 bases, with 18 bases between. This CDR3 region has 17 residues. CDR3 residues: CASSEKSYRAMTGELFF. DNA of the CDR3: TGTGCCAGCAGTGAAAAAAGTTATAGGGCCATGACCGGGGAGCTGTTTTTT.

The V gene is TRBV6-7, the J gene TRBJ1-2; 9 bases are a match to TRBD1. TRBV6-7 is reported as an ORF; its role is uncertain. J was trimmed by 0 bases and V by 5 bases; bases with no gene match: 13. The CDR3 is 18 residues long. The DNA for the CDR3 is TGTGCCAGCAGTGAGGGTCCAGCCGGGACAGGGACTAACTATGGCTACACCTTC. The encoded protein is CASSEGPAGTGTNYGYTF.

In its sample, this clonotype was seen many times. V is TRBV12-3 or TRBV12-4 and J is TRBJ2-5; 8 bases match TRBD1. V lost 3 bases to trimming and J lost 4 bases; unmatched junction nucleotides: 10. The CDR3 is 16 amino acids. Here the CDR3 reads CASSFFWQGAGETQYF. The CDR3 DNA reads TGTGCCAGCAGTTTCTTTTGGCAGGGGGCTGGAGAGACCCAGTACTTC.

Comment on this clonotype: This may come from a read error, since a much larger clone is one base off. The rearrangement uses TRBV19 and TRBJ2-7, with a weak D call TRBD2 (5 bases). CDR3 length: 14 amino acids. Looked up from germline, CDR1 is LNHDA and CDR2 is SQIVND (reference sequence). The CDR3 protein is CDSSTSGRSHEQYF. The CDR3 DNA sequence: TGTGACAGTAGTACCAGCGGACGCAGTCACGAGCAGTACTTC.

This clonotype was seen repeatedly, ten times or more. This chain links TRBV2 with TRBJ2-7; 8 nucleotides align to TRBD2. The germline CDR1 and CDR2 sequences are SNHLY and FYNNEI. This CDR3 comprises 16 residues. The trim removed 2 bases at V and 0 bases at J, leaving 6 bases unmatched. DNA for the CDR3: TGTGCCAGCAGTGAAAGGAGCGGGAGAGGCTCCTACGAGCAGTACTTC. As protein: CASSERSGRGSYEQYF. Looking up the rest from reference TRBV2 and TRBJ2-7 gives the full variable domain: EPEVTQTPSHQVTQMGQEVILRCVPISNHLYFYWYRQILGQKVEFLVSFYNNEISEKSEIFDDQFSVERPDGSNFTLKIRSTKLEDSAMYFCASSERSGRGSYEQYFGPGTRLTVT.

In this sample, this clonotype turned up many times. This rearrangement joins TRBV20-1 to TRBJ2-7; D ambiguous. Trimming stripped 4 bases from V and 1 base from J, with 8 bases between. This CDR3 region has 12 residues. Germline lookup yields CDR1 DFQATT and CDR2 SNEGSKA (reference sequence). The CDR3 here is CSATGSSYEQYF. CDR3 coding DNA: TGCAGTGCTACTGGATCATCCTACGAGCAGTACTTC.

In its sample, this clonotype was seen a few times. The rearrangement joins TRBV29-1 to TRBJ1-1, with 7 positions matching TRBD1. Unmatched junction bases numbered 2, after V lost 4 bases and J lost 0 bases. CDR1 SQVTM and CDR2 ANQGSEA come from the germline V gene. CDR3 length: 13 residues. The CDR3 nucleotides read TGCAGCGTTGGGGACAGAATGAACACTGAAGCTTTCTTT. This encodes CSVGDRMNTEAFF.

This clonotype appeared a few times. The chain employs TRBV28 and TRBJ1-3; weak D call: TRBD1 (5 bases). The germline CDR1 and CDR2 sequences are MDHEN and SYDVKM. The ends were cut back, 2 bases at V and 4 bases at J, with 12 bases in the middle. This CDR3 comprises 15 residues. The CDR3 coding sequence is TGTGCCAGCAGTTTAGTCTCAGGGAGGGGAAACACCATATATTTT. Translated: CASSLVSGRGNTIYF. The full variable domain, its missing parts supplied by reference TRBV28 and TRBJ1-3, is DVKVTQSSRYLVKRTGEKVFLECVQDMDHENMFWYRQDPGLGLRLIYFSYDVKMKEKGDIPEGYSVSREKKERFSLILESASTNQTSMYLCASSLVSGRGNTIYFGEGSWLTVV.

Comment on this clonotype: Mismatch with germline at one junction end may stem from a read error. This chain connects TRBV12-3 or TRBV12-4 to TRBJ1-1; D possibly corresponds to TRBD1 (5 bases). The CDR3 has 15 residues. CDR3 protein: CASGRYGGMNTEACF. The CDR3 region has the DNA TGTGCCAGCGGTCGGTATGGGGGGATGAACACTGAAGCTTGCTTT.